This entry is about one T cell receptor beta chain. Sequencing used immunoSEQ v3. Assay used: immunoSEQ multiplex PCR; TCRdb lists only in-frame clones, some missing. The sample lists under 55,000 clones; 70% to 85% were seen once. Described time point: pre-treatment sample, taken before nivolumab and TIL therapy. This sample stems from a study of TIL therapy for anti-PD-1-resistant metastatic lung cancer. This TCR came from a woman aged 30-79 years with non-small cell lung cancer. This specimen was blood, taken at baseline.

CDR3 in DNA: TGTGCCAGCAGCTTAGGTGCAGGGGCCTACGAGCAGTACTTC. Encoded protein: CASSLGAGAYEQYF. This rearrangement joins TRBV11-3 to TRBJ2-7; tentative D call: TRBD1 (6 bases). The CDR3 contains 14 residues. Germline V gene lookup returns CDR1 SGHNT and CDR2 YENEEA. Trimming pared 1 base from V and 2 bases from J, leaving 9 bases between.